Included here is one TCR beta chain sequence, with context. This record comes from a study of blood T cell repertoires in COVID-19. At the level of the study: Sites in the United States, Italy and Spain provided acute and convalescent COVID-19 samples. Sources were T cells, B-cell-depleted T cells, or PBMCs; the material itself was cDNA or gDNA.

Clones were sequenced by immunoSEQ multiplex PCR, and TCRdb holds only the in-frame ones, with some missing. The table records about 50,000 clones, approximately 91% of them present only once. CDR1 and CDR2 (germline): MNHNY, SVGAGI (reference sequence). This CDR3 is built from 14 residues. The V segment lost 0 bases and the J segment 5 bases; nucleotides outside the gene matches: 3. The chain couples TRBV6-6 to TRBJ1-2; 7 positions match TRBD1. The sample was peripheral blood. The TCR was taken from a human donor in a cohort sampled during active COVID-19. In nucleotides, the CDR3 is TGTGCCAGCAGTTACTCGGGGACAGATTATGGCTACACCTTC. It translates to CASSYSGTDYGYTF.